The 24 T cell receptor beta chains in this list originate from one sample, sequenced in a study of Graves' ophthalmopathy and Graves' hyperthyroidism. RNA transcripts yielded amplified TCR beta CDR3 regions. HTBI primers were employed in first-round RT-PCR, then a second-round multiplex PCR followed. MiXCR, applied by TCRdb to the multiplex PCR reads, yields one record per CDR3 protein. The sample consists of about 480,000 distinct CDR3 sequences, about an eighth of them appearing once. The sample comprised blood. The receptors here all came from a woman in her twenties or thirties with Graves' ophthalmopathy.

This clonotype appeared many times. At one of its ends the junction is not consistent with the germline gene, which may arise from a read error. V is TRBV28 and J is TRBJ2-7; 7 positions agree with TRBD2. This CDR3 spans 16 amino acids. Germline CDR1 is MDHEN and CDR2 is SYDVKM. The CDR3 DNA reads as TGTGCCAGCAGTTTCCTACTAGCGAGAGCCTCCTGCGAGCAGTACTTC. Its translation: CASSFLLARASCEQYF.

This clonotype was found many times. The rearrangement joins TRBV30 to TRBJ2-2; no firm D call. The V end was cut by 8 bases, the J end by 3 bases, with 10 bases between. Germline V gene sequence: CDR1 GTSNPN, CDR2 SVGIG (reference sequence). CDR3 length: 12 residues. This CDR3 is CARIRDTGELFF. The CDR3 DNA sequence: TGTGCCCGAATACGGGACACCGGGGAGCTGTTTTTT.

This clonotype was observed many times. This chain joins TRBV19 and TRBJ1-1; no reliable D call. V gave up 3 bases and J gave up 3 bases, with 11 bases separating them. Germline V gene data show CDR1 as LNHDA and CDR2 as SQIVND (reference sequence). The CDR3 covers 14 residues. Here the CDR3 reads CASSMEGKYTEAFF. CDR3 nucleotide sequence: TGTGCCAGTAGTATGGAAGGGAAGTACACTGAAGCTTTCTTT. Combining the CDR3 with reference TRBV19 and TRBJ1-1 gives the whole variable domain DGGITQSPKYLFRKEGQNVTLSCEQNLNHDAMYWYRQDPGQGLRLIYYSQIVNDFQKGDIAEGYSVSREKKESFPLTVTSAQKNPTAFYLCASSMEGKYTEAFFGQGTRLTVV.

This clonotype was recorded many times. The chain has TRBV9 and TRBJ1-2, with D uncertain. CDR3 length: 15 amino acids. The V end lost 3 bases, the J end lost 4 bases, and 16 bases lay between the germline ends. CDR1 and CDR2 (germline): SGDLS, YYNGEE. In DNA form, the CDR3 reads TGTGCCAGCAGCGCACGAAAGGGAGACTCCTATGGCTACACCTTC. Amino acids: CASSARKGDSYGYTF.

This clonotype was detected many times. The J gene is TRBJ2-7, the V gene TRBV30; 7 bases line up with TRBD1. The CDR3 loop spans 13 amino acids. V shed 3 bases, J shed 1 base, and the junction held 3 bases outside the gene matches. CDR1 is GTSNPN, CDR2 SVGIG, per germline (reference sequence). The CDR3 nucleotides read TGTGCCTGGAGCGCGGACAGGTCCTACGAGCAGTACTTC. Its protein is CAWSADRSYEQYF. The variable domain in full, completed from reference TRBV30 and TRBJ2-7, reads SQTIHQWPATLVQPVGSPLSLECTVEGTSNPNLYWYRQAAGRGLQLLFYSVGIGQISSEVPQNLSASRPQDRQFILSSKKLLLSDSGFYLCAWSADRSYEQYFGPGTRLTVT.

This clonotype has at least ten counts. The rearrangement joins TRBV30 to TRBJ1-1; a weak D match, TRBD1 (5 bases). Germline V gene lookup returns CDR1 GTSNPN and CDR2 SVGIG (reference sequence). The CDR3 extends over 13 amino acids. V was cut by 3 bases and J by 5 bases, with 13 bases left in between. This CDR3 is CAWRDNEGTEAFF. As DNA, the CDR3 is TGTGCCTGGAGGGACAACGAGGGGACTGAAGCTTTCTTT.

At least ten counts were recorded for this clonotype. V gene TRBV28 combines with J gene TRBJ2-2; tentatively, D is TRBD1 (5 bases). Trimming left V 4 bases short and J 2 bases short, with 14 bases between. The CDR3 runs to 16 residues. From germline, CDR1 is MDHEN and CDR2 SYDVKM. The CDR3 DNA sequence: TGTGCCAGCAGTTCCTGGGGCAGGGTCAACACCGGGGAGCTGTTTTTT. It is translated as CASSSWGRVNTGELFF.

The chain combines TRBV5-1 with TRBJ2-2; TRBD1 agrees at 8 bases. Germline lookup yields CDR1 SGHRS and CDR2 YFSETQ. The ends lost 4 bases at V and 5 bases at J; junction bases unmatched: 7. The CDR3 covers 15 residues. The CDR3 sequence: CASSLDRVRTGELFF. The CDR3 DNA follows: TGCGCCAGCAGCCTGGACAGGGTTCGGACCGGGGAGCTGTTTTTT.

A few counts support this clonotype. V gene TRBV20-1 combines with J gene TRBJ1-3; tentative D call: TRBD1 (6 bases). CDR3 length: 17 amino acids. Deletions cut 3 bases from V and 1 base from J, with 19 bases between. The germline gives CDR1 DFQATT, CDR2 SNEGSKA (reference sequence). The CDR3 loop reads CSARRGQGLLSGNTIYF. The CDR3 DNA reads as TGCAGTGCTAGGCGGGGGCAGGGGCTTTTATCTGGAAACACCATATATTTT.

This rearrangement joins TRBV30 to TRBJ1-5; a weak D match, TRBD1 (6 bases). V was clipped by 2 bases and J by 6 bases, with 14 bases between them. CDR3 size: 14 residues. Germline V gene lookup returns CDR1 GTSNPN and CDR2 SVGIG (reference sequence). The CDR3 is CAWSSTGLGQPQHF. For the CDR3, the DNA is TGTGCCTGGAGTTCTACAGGGTTGGGTCAGCCCCAGCATTTT.

This clonotype appeared many times. The chain employs TRBV4-1 and TRBJ2-5; D gene unclear. The CDR3 spans 13 residues. Trimming took off 2 bases at V and 3 bases at J, with 7 bases between the two ends. Germline CDR1 is MGHRA and CDR2 is YSYEKL. The CDR3: CASSQRLEETQYF. The CDR3 DNA is TGCGCCAGCAGCCAACGCCTGGAAGAGACCCAGTACTTC.

This clonotype was seen ten or more times. The chain joins TRBV2 to TRBJ1-1; TRBD1 aligns across 11 bases. The CDR3 length is 13 residues. Germline V lookup: CDR1 SNHLY, CDR2 FYNNEI. The trim removed 6 bases at V and 8 bases at J, leaving 5 bases unmatched. The CDR3 protein is CASRGGQGAEAFF. Written as DNA, the CDR3 is TGTGCCAGCAGGGGCGGACAGGGGGCAGAAGCTTTCTTT. Full variable domain (missing parts from reference TRBV2 and TRBJ1-1): EPEVTQTPSHQVTQMGQEVILRCVPISNHLYFYWYRQILGQKVEFLVSFYNNEISEKSEIFDDQFSVERPDGSNFTLKIRSTKLEDSAMYFCASRGGQGAEAFFGQGTRLTVV.

This clonotype was counted many times. The V call is TRBV6-5, the J call TRBJ1-2; D not certain. Trimming stripped 0 bases from V and 6 bases from J, with 14 bases between. This CDR3 has 15 residues. Germline lookup yields CDR1 MNHEY and CDR2 SVGAGI. CDR3 residues: CASSYSRQAVDGYTF. CDR3 DNA: TGTGCCAGCAGTTACTCCCGTCAGGCGGTCGATGGCTACACCTTC.

This clonotype was counted ten times or more. The chain carries TRBV11-2 and TRBJ2-7; either TRBD1 or TRBD2 may fit D (5 bases each). The CDR3 has 14 amino acids. Trimming removed 8 bases at V and 0 bases at J, with 14 bases between. Germline V gives CDR1 SGHAT, CDR2 FQNNGV. CDR3 sequence (DNA): TGTGCCAGCGGGGCGAGCGGTTCCTCCTACGAGCAGTACTTC. As protein: CASGASGSSYEQYF.

V gene TRBV20-1 combines with J gene TRBJ1-1, with TRBD1 as a possible D gene (5 bases). V lost 0 bases and J 8 bases, leaving 13 bases between the germline ends. The CDR3 is 13 residues long. CDR1 and CDR2 from the germline V gene are DFQATT and SNEGSKA (reference sequence). The CDR3 nucleotides read TGCAGTGCTAGAGAACAGAGGGGTGCGGAAGCTTTCTTT. As protein: CSAREQRGAEAFF.

The table lists this clonotype with many counts. The chain employs TRBV11-3 and TRBJ2-7; D ambiguous. V gave up 2 bases and J gave up 1 base, with 15 bases separating them. The germline CDR1 and CDR2 sequences are SGHNT and YENEEA. This CDR3 comprises 16 residues. The CDR3 bases are TGTGCCAGCAGCTTAAGGTCGGGCAGCCGATCCTACGAGCAGTACTTC. It is translated as CASSLRSGSRSYEQYF.

This clonotype was counted at least ten times. The V gene is TRBV6-5, the J gene TRBJ1-1, with D hard to call. Trimming pared 4 bases from V and 5 bases from J, leaving 8 bases between. This CDR3 region has 12 residues. Germline V gene sequence: CDR1 MNHEY, CDR2 SVGAGI. The CDR3 DNA reads as TGTGCCAGCAGTTTTAGGGTTACTGAAGCTTTCTTT. Translating gives CASSFRVTEAFF.

The rearrangement links TRBV12-5 to TRBJ2-3; 8 bases line up with TRBD2. The CDR3 is 18 amino acids. V shed 4 bases, J shed 5 bases, and the junction held 17 bases outside the gene matches. CDR1 and CDR2 (germline): LGHNT, FRNRAP. This CDR3 reads CASGWPQQPSGGVDTQYF. The CDR3 DNA sequence: TGTGCTAGTGGTTGGCCCCAGCAGCCGAGCGGGGGAGTAGATACGCAGTATTTT.

This clonotype was seen a handful of times. The gene calls are TRBV6-1 and TRBJ1-6; no clear D gene. CDR3 length: 16 residues. Germline V gene lookup returns CDR1 MNHNS and CDR2 SASEGT. The ends were cut back, 3 bases at V and 0 bases at J, with 9 bases in the middle. The CDR3 loop reads CASSDGRSSYNSPLHF. In DNA, the CDR3 is TGTGCCAGCAGTGACGGACGGAGCTCCTATAATTCACCCCTCCACTTT.

The V and J genes are TRBV29-1 and TRBJ2-7; D gene unclear. The CDR3 consists of 13 residues. V lost 5 bases and J 2 bases, leaving 13 bases between the germline ends. CDR1 is SQVTM, CDR2 ANQGSEA, per germline. CDR3 nucleotides: TGCAGCGTTCCGGTTGGCAGTACCTACGAGCAGTACTTC. Translation: CSVPVGSTYEQYF.

The chain combines TRBV29-1 with TRBJ2-7, with a possible D match to TRBD1 (6 bases). Germline CDR1 reads SQVTM; CDR2 reads ANQGSEA. Trimming took off 3 bases at V and 5 bases at J, with 17 bases between the two ends. This CDR3 region has 14 residues. CDR3 DNA sequence: TGCAGCGTTGATCCCCAGGGGTCAGGGAACGAGCAGTACTTC. The encoded protein is CSVDPQGSGNEQYF.

This clonotype was picked up many times. This chain connects TRBV20-1 to TRBJ1-1; 9 bases fit TRBD1. Germline CDR1 DFQATT, CDR2 SNEGSKA (reference sequence). The CDR3 consists of 14 residues. The V gene end was trimmed by 4 bases and the J gene end by 10 bases; junction bases not matched to a gene: 13. The CDR3 here is CSAKWRGDRVLAFF. In nucleotides, the CDR3 is TGCAGTGCTAAATGGAGGGGGGACAGGGTATTAGCTTTCTTT.

This clonotype was observed many times. V and J are TRBV28 and TRBJ2-7; 11 bases are a match to TRBD1. V dropped 3 bases and J dropped 3; count of bases not matched to a gene: 4. Germline CDR1 is MDHEN and CDR2 is SYDVKM. This CDR3 is 15 amino acids long. DNA of the CDR3: TGTGCCAGCAGTTTTACCGGGACAGGGGGCTACGAGCAGTACTTC. This sequence encodes CASSFTGTGGYEQYF.

This clonotype appeared many times. This chain connects TRBV19 to TRBJ1-1; D is perhaps TRBD1 (5 bases). The ends were cut back, 3 bases at V and 1 base at J, with 12 bases in the middle. The length of the CDR3 is 15 residues. Per germline, CDR1 LNHDA and CDR2 SQIVND (reference sequence). CDR3 amino acids: CASSIETVRNTEAFF. The DNA of the CDR3 is TGTGCCAGTAGTATCGAGACAGTGAGGAACACTGAAGCTTTCTTT.